Following are 20 T cell receptor beta chains from one sample sequenced in a study of cytomegalovirus exposure and HLA in healthy donors. Both 60 Vbeta primers and 13 Jbeta primers went into the PCR. Method: immunoSEQ multiplex PCR; TCRdb's copy keeps in-frame clones and lacks some. The sample consists of approximately 150,000 clones, about four fifths of them appearing once. The source material was PBMCs. The receptors derive from a woman between 18 and 30 years old in good health and CMV-seropositive.

There are a few counts of this clone. The chain has TRBV6-4 and TRBJ2-1; 11 nucleotides match TRBD2. Looked up from germline, CDR1 is MRHNA and CDR2 is SNTAGT. V was clipped by 3 bases and J by 8 bases; unmatched bases: 3. The CDR3 is 14 residues long. This CDR3 reads CASSEGTSGHEQFF. In DNA, the CDR3 is TGTGCCAGCAGTGAGGGGACTAGCGGCCATGAGCAGTTCTTC.

This chain connects TRBV7-2 to TRBJ2-3; TRBD2 agrees at 15 bases. The V and J ends lost 1 base and 7 bases, in that order; junction bases with no gene match: 3. The CDR3 has 16 residues. Per the germline V gene, CDR1 is SGHTA and CDR2 is FQGNSA. CDR3 region: CASSLGTSGGAYTQYF. Here the CDR3 DNA reads TGTGCCAGCAGCTTAGGGACTAGCGGGGGGGCTTATACGCAGTATTTT.

The chain has TRBV27 and TRBJ2-7; no clear D. V dropped 0 bases and J dropped 0 bases, with 3 bases sitting between them. This CDR3 comprises 13 residues. The germline CDR1 and CDR2 sequences are MNHEY and SMNVEV (reference sequence). DNA for the CDR3: TGTGCCAGCAGTTTATCGTACTCCTACGAGCAGTACTTC. Translated, it gives CASSLSYSYEQYF.

V gene TRBV6-1 combines with J gene TRBJ2-2; D is perhaps TRBD1 (5 bases). Germline V gives CDR1 MNHNS, CDR2 SASEGT. CDR3 length equals 14 residues. Trimming took off 5 bases at V and 7 bases at J, with 14 bases between the two ends. This CDR3 is CASSYQGLGGELFF. The DNA for the CDR3 is TGTGCCAGCAGTTATCAGGGTCTGGGCGGGGAGCTGTTTTTT.

The chain carries TRBV29-1 and TRBJ2-1, with a tentative D call TRBD2 (7 bases). CDR1 is SQVTM and CDR2 is ANQGSEA in the germline V gene. This CDR3 contains 12 residues. V shed 8 bases and J shed 10 bases, with 18 bases lying between them. CDR3 loop: CSLGGGLGEQFF. The DNA of the CDR3 is TGCAGCCTTGGGGGGGGGCTGGGCGAGCAGTTCTTC.

J is TRBJ1-4 and V is TRBV2; no firm D call. Germline V gene sequence: CDR1 SNHLY, CDR2 FYNNEI. This CDR3 spans 14 amino acids. Between the trimmed V and J ends, which lost 6 bases and 4 bases, there was a span of 12 bases. The CDR3 DNA sequence: TGTGCCAGCAGGATTTCCAGTAATAATGAAAAACTGTTTTTT. Protein: CASRISSNNEKLFF.

The chain employs TRBV6-5 and TRBJ1-4; 7 bases are shared with TRBD1. The J segment lost 7 bases and the V segment lost 6 bases, leaving 8 bases of the junction unmatched. The CDR3 sequence is 14 residues long. The germline CDR1 and CDR2 sequences are MNHEY and SVGAGI. The CDR3 sequence is CASSRDRAGEKLFF. The DNA for the CDR3 is TGTGCCAGCAGCAGAGACAGGGCTGGTGAAAAACTGTTTTTT.

The CDR3 bases are TGTGCCAGTAGTGTCACAGGGTCCTATGGCTACACCTTC. It translates to CASSVTGSYGYTF. V and J are TRBV19 and TRBJ1-2, with TRBD1 as a possible D gene (6 bases). With 5 bases removed from V and 4 bases from J, the gap between germline ends came to 11 bases. Germline V lookup: CDR1 LNHDA, CDR2 SQIVND (reference sequence). The CDR3 loop spans 13 amino acids. The whole variable domain, remainder taken from reference TRBV19 and TRBJ1-2, is DGGITQSPKYLFRKEGQNVTLSCEQNLNHDAMYWYRQDPGQGLRLIYYSQIVNDFQKGDIAEGYSVSREKKESFPLTVTSAQKNPTAFYLCASSVTGSYGYTFGSGTRLTVV.

The count of this clone is one. The chain links TRBV5-1 to TRBJ2-5; no clear D. CDR3 length: 15 residues. Germline V lookup: CDR1 SGHRS, CDR2 YFSETQ. Trimming took 0 bases from V and 3 from J, leaving 12 bases between them. In DNA form, the CDR3 reads TGCGCCAGCAGCTTGGGGGCAGCTTTGAAAGAGACCCAGTACTTC. Encoded protein: CASSLGAALKETQYF. Variable domain in full (rest from reference TRBV5-1 and TRBJ2-5): KAGVTQTPRYLIKTRGQQVTLSCSPISGHRSVSWYQQTPGQGLQFLFEYFSETQRNKGNFPGRFSGRQFSNSRSEMNVSTLELGDSALYLCASSLGAALKETQYFGPGTRLLVL.

This clone was seen a few times. This sequence joins TRBV7-9 and TRBJ2-5; possibly TRBD1 for D (5 bases). The CDR3 is 12 amino acids. The germline gives CDR1 SEHNR, CDR2 FQNEAQ (reference sequence). V lost 4 bases, J lost 9 bases, and 12 bases lay in between. The CDR3: CASSSGQGAQYF. As DNA, the CDR3 is TGTGCCAGCAGCTCCGGCCAAGGGGCCCAGTACTTC.

Only a few counts were recorded for this clone. This chain connects TRBV6-5 to TRBJ1-2; D ambiguous. CDR1 and CDR2 from the germline V gene are MNHEY and SVGAGI. Trimming removed 6 bases at V and 0 bases at J, with 14 bases between. The CDR3 consists of 15 residues. CDR3 coding DNA: TGTGCCAGCAGATTACTCTCAATGTCTAACTATGGCTACACCTTC. This translates into CASRLLSMSNYGYTF.

This chain joins TRBV5-1 and TRBJ1-1, with D possibly TRBD1 on 5 matching bases. V was cut by 4 bases and J by 9 bases, with 13 bases left in between. This CDR3 is built from 12 residues. Germline V CDR1 and CDR2: SGHRS, YFSETQ. The chain's CDR3 is CASSLSGGKAFF. The CDR3 DNA reads TGCGCCAGCAGCCTGTCGGGGGGAAAAGCTTTCTTT.

The V and J genes are TRBV6-1 and TRBJ2-7, with D possibly being TRBD1 (5 bases). V lost 6 bases and J lost 3, with 18 bases in between. Germline V lookup: CDR1 MNHNS, CDR2 SASEGT. The CDR3 length is 15 residues. The CDR3 spells CASRAAAGSLYEQYF. CDR3 DNA sequence: TGTGCCAGCAGAGCCGCGGCAGGGTCCCTCTACGAGCAGTACTTC.

This chain links TRBV28 with TRBJ2-3; the D is unclear. The V end lost 5 bases, the J end lost 6 bases, and 9 bases lay between the germline ends. Germline lookup yields CDR1 MDHEN and CDR2 SYDVKM. There are 12 residues in the CDR3. Written as DNA, the CDR3 is TGTGCCAGCAGTGCGTATTCGGATACGCAGTATTTT. Protein sequence: CASSAYSDTQYF.

The rearrangement joins TRBV27 to TRBJ1-1, with D tentatively TRBD1 (6 bases). Trimming cost V 5 bases and J 1 base, with 8 bases left between them. The germline CDR1 and CDR2 sequences are MNHEY and SMNVEV (reference sequence). The CDR3 length is 13 residues. The CDR3: CASSMTGNTEAFF. CDR3 nucleotide sequence: TGTGCCAGCAGTATGACAGGGAACACTGAAGCTTTCTTT.

The chain carries TRBV6-5 and TRBJ1-2; D is possibly TRBD1 (5 bases). The V gene's germline CDR1 is MNHEY and CDR2 SVGAGI. V was cut by 5 bases and J by 4 bases, with 14 bases left in between. This CDR3 has 14 residues. CDR3 sequence reads: CASSVPPGVYGYTF. CDR3 sequence (DNA): TGTGCCAGCAGTGTTCCCCCGGGGGTCTATGGCTACACCTTC.

V and J are TRBV18 and TRBJ1-1, with D perhaps matching TRBD1 (6 bases). V was cut by 3 bases and J by 3 bases, with 14 bases left in between. The CDR3 runs to 15 residues. Germline loops: CDR1 KGHSH, CDR2 LQKENI. CDR3 region: CASSPREAGDTEAFF. CDR3 coding DNA: TGTGCCAGCTCACCGCGAGAGGCAGGGGACACTGAAGCTTTCTTT.

The chain uses TRBV28 and TRBJ2-7, with D tentatively TRBD1 (6 bases). The CDR3 loop spans 13 amino acids. Trimming stripped 3 bases from V and 7 bases from J, with 13 bases between. Germline V lookup: CDR1 MDHEN, CDR2 SYDVKM. Written as DNA, the CDR3 is TGTGCCAGCAGTTTTCAGGGGCTAGGAGAGCAGTACTTC. Translating gives CASSFQGLGEQYF.

The genes are TRBV18 and TRBJ1-6; TRBD1 aligns across 7 bases. Trimming removed 0 bases from V and 9 bases from J; junction bases left unmatched: 5. Germline values: CDR1 KGHSH, CDR2 LQKENI. The CDR3 is 15 amino acids. The CDR3 loop is CASSPPEGASSPLHF. In DNA form, the CDR3 reads TGTGCCAGCTCACCACCGGAGGGGGCCAGTTCACCCCTCCACTTT. Supplemented by reference TRBV18 and TRBJ1-6, the full variable domain reads NAGVMQNPRHLVRRRGQEARLRCSPMKGHSHVYWYRQLPEEGLKFMVYLQKENIIDESGMPKERFSAEFPKEGPSILRIQQVVRGDSAAYFCASSPPEGASSPLHFGNGTRLTVT.

Comment on this clone: Other DNA sequences in the same sample also yield this CDR3. This rearrangement joins TRBV19 to TRBJ1-4; perhaps TRBD1 as D (6 bases). CDR1 and CDR2 from the germline V gene are LNHDA and SQIVND (reference sequence). The CDR3 has 15 residues. Trimming took 5 bases from V and 1 from J, leaving 11 bases between them. Written as DNA, the CDR3 is TGTGCCAGTAGTGCGGACAGAGGAACTAATGAAAAACTGTTTTTT. Translation: CASSADRGTNEKLFF.